This TCR beta chain was identified during a study of cytotoxic CD8 clonotypes in ibrutinib-treated CLL listed by TCRdb under 2021. Context from the whole study: The cohort was composed of some ten relapsed/refractory and about 15 treatment-naive patients; IGHV unmutated status was identified in about 17 patients. Cryopreserved peripheral blood mononuclear cells were collected before treatment, at response, and at either disease progression or sustained remission. Of the 90 or so participants in the trial, approximately 26 had longitudinal samples available. Samples averaged roughly 280,000 productive templates and just under 95,000 productive rearrangements. Every sample from remission and from progressive disease was obtained while the patients were still on ibrutinib. Response samples were obtained after a median of approximately twelve months of treatment, with a range of roughly 6 to 36 months. Partial responses were observed in roughly 24 patients and complete responses in 2; after a median follow-up of roughly 62 months, remission was maintained in 15 or so patients and progression was observed in approximately 12. General conclusions and limits of the study: Baseline clonality exceeded that of age-matched healthy donors and correlated strongly with circulating CD8+ T-cell counts. Public clonotypes were rare and either shrank or stayed stable during treatment, and the rise in clonality at ibrutinib response reflected expansion of private clonotypes. Sampling times were not matched between patients in sustained remission and patients whose disease was progressing, and lymph node repertoires were not examined. Clonality rose at ibrutinib response, remained stable during sustained remission, and dropped back toward baseline at progression.

V ends up 6 bases short and J 11 bases short, with an unmatched junction base count of 7. The CDR1 and CDR2 encoded by the germline V gene (reference sequence) are MNHEY and SMNVEV. The CDR3 has 12 amino acids, counting the end cysteine and phenylalanine. Solely the CDR3 DNA is kept, with 36 bases framed from the first base. A MiSeq instrument was used for deep resolution sequencing, which targeted depths ranging from 1 in 1 million up to 1 in 200,000 T cells, with coverage averaging 10x for each clonotype. The immunoSEQ hsTCRB Kit was used to generate TCR beta libraries. The original methods were these. ImmunoSEQ Data Assistant and ImmunoSEQ Analyzer were used for data analysis, and V, D and J genes were assigned according to IMGT definitions. Clonality, with values ranging from 0 to 1, was calculated as one minus the normalized Shannon entropy of productive rearrangement frequencies. Only overrepresented clonotypes making up at least 0.05% of each patient's repertoire were included in the public clonotype analysis. Repertoires from thirteen age-matched healthy donors in immuneACCESS were used as clonality controls. TCRdb carries this immuneACCESS record with in-frame sequences only. Its versions omit some clonotypes, under half of them owing to an unresolved V gene in the studies checked, with the rest unexplained. That table gives V, J and clone size, and the DNA gave D and trimming. The sample contains approximately 350,000 clones, 67% of them found a single time. Around 6.6% of the sample belongs to the ten largest clones.

Comment on this clone: No antigen is known for it. No much larger clonotype is one base removed from it; base qualities were not supplied.

Approximately 2 micrograms of genomic DNA were extracted from cryopreserved PBMCs for TCR beta library preparation. Longitudinal blood samples from CLL patients on ibrutinib monotherapy were analyzed using high-throughput TCR beta sequencing. The patients were enrolled in a single-center, open-label phase 2 trial of ibrutinib monotherapy. The clonotype comes from a human donor with chronic lymphocytic leukemia. Sequencing used PBMCs, obtained after 36 months of ibrutinib treatment. The chain is encoded by TRBV27 joined to TRBJ2-1; 7 bases in the middle match TRBD2. The nucleotide sequence reads as follows: TGTGCCAGCAGAGGACTAGGCAGGAAGCAGTTCTTC. Its protein product is CASRGLGRKQFF.